The 22 T cell receptor beta chains below come from one sample, sequenced in a study of molecular identifiers for immune sequencing clone quantification. TCRdb fed the PCR reads into MiXCR, producing one record per CDR3 protein. Of more than 300,000 distinct CDR3 sequences listed, about 21% are singletons. Specimen: naive CD8+ T cells from blood, with Jurkat cell RNA spiked in. Subset described: FACS-sorted CD8+CD4-CCR7+CD45RA+ naive T cells. The receptors here all came from a human donor in good health. Some libraries in this study had Jurkat cell RNA spiked in.

Concerning this clonotype itself: This may stem from a read error, because a much larger clone lies one nucleotide away. The chain employs TRBV28 and TRBJ2-7, with TRBD2 identical over 7 bases. There are 14 residues in the CDR3. CDR1 and CDR2 (germline): MDHEN, SYDVKM. This CDR3 reads CPSRQRTSSYEQYF. CDR3 DNA sequence: TGTCCCAGCAGGCAAAGGACTAGCTCCTACGAGCAGTACTTC. Supplemented by reference TRBV28 and TRBJ2-7, the full variable domain reads DVKVTQSSRYLVKRTGEKVFLECVQDMDHENMFWYRQDPGLGLRLIYFSYDVKMKEKGDIPEGYSVSREKKERFSLILESASTNQTSMYLCPSRQRTSSYEQYFGPGTRLTVT.

This clonotype was observed many times. The chain joins TRBV2 to TRBJ2-3, with D possibly being TRBD1 or TRBD2 (5 bases each). Germline-derived CDR1 and CDR2 are SNHLY and FYNNEI. The length of the CDR3 is 15 residues. Trimming removed 3 bases at V and 0 bases at J, with 10 bases between. CDR3 in DNA: TGTGCCAGCAGTGACGGGGCGGTCAGCACAGATACGCAGTATTTT. The encoded protein is CASSDGAVSTDTQYF.

Many counts were recorded for this clonotype. The V call is TRBV12-3 or TRBV12-4, the J call TRBJ1-3, with 10 bases fitting TRBD1. V shed 6 bases, J shed 1 base, and the junction held 3 bases outside the gene matches. The CDR3 consists of 15 residues. The CDR3 region has the DNA TGTGCCAGCAGGTTGGACAGGGGGTCTGGAAACACCATATATTTT. Its translation: CASRLDRGSGNTIYF.

This clonotype showed up many times. The chain uses TRBV19 and TRBJ2-1; TRBD2 matches 14 bases. Germline V gene lookup returns CDR1 LNHDA and CDR2 SQIVND (reference sequence). The V segment lost 3 bases and the J segment 7 bases; nucleotides outside the gene matches: 2. The CDR3 runs to 15 residues. The DNA for the CDR3 is TGTGCCAGTAGTATCGGGACTAGCGGGGGAAATGAGCAGTTCTTC. This gives the protein CASSIGTSGGNEQFF.

This clonotype was recorded many times. This chain joins TRBV12-3 or TRBV12-4 and TRBJ2-7; 8 nucleotides match TRBD1. The CDR3 sequence is 12 residues long. J was trimmed by 13 bases and V by 6 bases; bases with no gene match: 11. The CDR3 region is CASSYGQGWKYF. DNA for the CDR3: TGTGCCAGCAGCTACGGACAGGGTTGGAAATACTTC.

Many counts were recorded for this clonotype. This chain joins TRBV20-1 and TRBJ2-7, with D uncertain. V was shortened by 7 bases and J by 1 base, with 8 bases between the two germline ends. This CDR3 is 11 amino acids long. Germline CDR1 DFQATT, CDR2 SNEGSKA (reference sequence). The DNA for the CDR3 is TGCAGTGTCCCTGAATCCTACGAGCAGTACTTC. Translation gives CSVPESYEQYF.

In this sample, this clonotype turned up a few times. The chain joins TRBV12-3 or TRBV12-4 to TRBJ2-1, with 10 bases that match TRBD2. With 1 base clipped from V and 6 bases from J, the junction kept 0 bases outside the gene matches. The CDR3 is made up of 14 amino acids. Here the CDR3 reads CASSLGTSGNEQFF. The CDR3 DNA reads TGTGCCAGCAGTTTAGGGACTAGCGGCAATGAGCAGTTCTTC.

This clonotype has a count of ten or more. V and J are TRBV12-3 or TRBV12-4 and TRBJ2-1; D remains unclear. The CDR3 has 12 amino acids. V lost 3 bases and J lost 9, with 9 bases in between. CDR3 sequence reads: CASSFWASEQFF. The CDR3 DNA reads as TGTGCCAGCAGTTTTTGGGCGAGTGAGCAGTTCTTC.

Concerning this clonotype itself: Just one base apart from a much larger clone, this may be a read error. This chain connects TRBV4-1 to TRBJ1-5; no reliable D call. Germline V gene lookup returns CDR1 MGHRA and CDR2 YSYEKL. V was cut by 8 bases and J by 5 bases, with 7 bases left in between. The CDR3 contains 11 residues. CDR3 nucleotide sequence: TGCGCCAGCGGAAGCGATCAGCCCCAGCATTTT. Protein sequence: CASGSDQPQHF.

In regard to this clonotype: This clone may be a read error of a much larger clone one base away. The CDR3 region has the DNA TGTGCCAGCAGTGACCGGGACAAAAGTACCTACGAGCAGTACTTC. Protein: CASSDRDKSTYEQYF. This sequence joins TRBV25-1 and TRBJ2-7, with a tentative D call TRBD1 (6 bases). The CDR3 is 15 amino acids. In germline, CDR1 is MGHDK, CDR2 SYGVNS. V lost 3 bases to trimming and J lost 2 bases, with 14 bases between them.

Comment on this clonotype: Since a much larger clone is just one base distant, this may be a read error. The chain has TRBV19 and TRBJ2-3; D call uncertain. The J call may be faulty, since TRBJ1-5 better matches the DNA end. The CDR3 runs 13 residues. Germline CDR1 and CDR2: LNHDA and SQIVND (reference sequence). Here the CDR3 DNA reads TGTGCCAGTAGTATGGGTTCTCTAGATACGCAGCATTTT. This encodes CASSMGSLDTQHF.

Ten or more counts support this clonotype. The rearrangement uses TRBV4-1 and TRBJ1-6; possibly TRBD1 for D (6 bases). V shed 4 bases and J shed 7 bases, with 14 bases lying between them. Germline-derived CDR1 and CDR2 are MGHRA and YSYEKL. This CDR3 spans 15 amino acids. CDR3 protein: CASSLEGGTNSPLHF. CDR3 sequence (DNA): TGCGCCAGCAGCCTGGAGGGGGGGACCAATTCACCCCTCCACTTT.

This clonotype was seen repeatedly, ten times or more. This chain connects TRBV5-6 to TRBJ1-2, with D unresolved. CDR3 size: 15 residues. Germline values: CDR1 SGHDT, CDR2 YYEEEE. The V gene lost 4 bases and the J gene lost 4 bases, with 17 bases spanning the gap. The CDR3: CASSPLMPVSYGYTF. CDR3 bases: TGTGCCAGCAGCCCCCTTATGCCTGTTTCCTATGGCTACACCTTC.

This rearrangement joins TRBV4-3 to TRBJ2-5; no clear D gene. The better agreement between TRBJ2-7 and the DNA end casts doubt on the J call. CDR1 LGHNA and CDR2 YSLEER come from the germline V gene. This CDR3 comprises 15 residues. CDR3 nucleotide sequence: TGCGCCAGCAGCCAAGATCTAAGCGACTTCATCGAGCAGTACTTC. It specifies CASSQDLSDFIEQYF.

This clonotype occurred many times. The V gene is TRBV30, the J gene TRBJ1-2, with D unclear. The CDR3 totals 12 residues. Trimming left V 1 base short and J 2 bases short, with 5 bases between. CDR1 is GTSNPN and CDR2 is SVGIG in the germline V gene (reference sequence). The CDR3 spells CAWSEGNYGYTF. The CDR3 nucleotides are TGTGCCTGGAGTGAAGGGAACTATGGCTACACCTTC.

This clonotype was found a few times. J is TRBJ1-3 and V is TRBV11-2; no reliable D call. The germline V gene encodes CDR1 SGHAT and CDR2 FQNNGV. This CDR3 has 12 amino acids. V was pared by 4 bases and J by 7 bases, with 8 bases between. The CDR3: CASSSLSNTIYF. The CDR3 nucleotides are TGTGCCAGCAGCTCGCTTTCGAACACCATATATTTT.

This clonotype has at least ten counts. The germline gene is not matched at one end of the junction; a read error may be the cause. The rearrangement links TRBV5-3 to TRBJ2-7; D unresolved. TRBV5-3 is given ORF status, its function remaining uncertain. CDR3 length equals 16 residues. This CDR3 is CASSLGEGRSTYEQYF. The CDR3 DNA sequence: TGTGCCAGCAGCTTGGGTGAAGGCAGGTCCACCTACGAGCAGTACTTC.

This clonotype was counted a few times. This chain joins TRBV4-2 and TRBJ2-7, with TRBD1 as a possible D gene (6 bases). V was clipped by 7 bases and J by 0 bases, with 22 bases between them. Germline-derived CDR1 and CDR2 are LGHNA and YNFKEQ. The CDR3 has 17 amino acids. The DNA for the CDR3 is TGTGCCAGCACCCCAGTCACTACGACAGGTGTCTCCTACGAGCAGTACTTC. Translation gives CASTPVTTTGVSYEQYF.

This clonotype was observed at least ten times. J is TRBJ1-1 and V is TRBV4-3; a weak D match, TRBD1 (5 bases). CDR1 and CDR2 from the germline V gene are LGHNA and YSLEER. The germline V and J ends were trimmed by 0 bases and 0 bases, with 11 bases remaining between them. The CDR3 contains 16 residues. CDR3 sequence reads: CASSQEPGPMNTEAFF. The CDR3 region has the DNA TGCGCCAGCAGCCAAGAGCCGGGACCCATGAACACTGAAGCTTTCTTT.

This clonotype was detected only a few times. V gene TRBV6-2 or TRBV6-3 combines with J gene TRBJ2-3; possible D gene TRBD1, 6 bases. V dropped 7 bases and J dropped 4 bases, with 18 bases sitting between them. Germline CDR1 is MNHEY and CDR2 is SVGEGT. This CDR3 region has 15 residues. The CDR3 reads CASTDWDKSPDTQYF. The CDR3, as DNA: TGTGCCAGCACCGACTGGGACAAATCCCCAGATACGCAGTATTTT.

The rearrangement joins TRBV7-9 to TRBJ2-3; 15 bases are a match to TRBD2. The trim removed 5 bases at V and 10 bases at J, leaving 10 bases unmatched. The CDR3 has 16 amino acids. The V gene's germline CDR1 is SEHNR and CDR2 FQNEAQ (reference sequence). This CDR3 reads CASSPRTSGGASPQYF. CDR3 sequence (DNA): TGTGCCAGCAGCCCTAGGACTAGCGGGGGGGCTTCCCCGCAGTATTTT.

Worth noting for this clonotype: Relative to the germline gene, one junction end is altered; a read error may explain this. The rearrangement uses TRBV4-3 and TRBJ2-2, with D possibly TRBD2 on 5 matching bases. The CDR3 covers 19 residues. Germline CDR1 is LGHNA and CDR2 is YSLEER. The DNA of the CDR3 is TGCGCCAGCAGCCAATATCTGGCCCGTTCCACCCTTAACACCGGGGAGCCGTTTTTT. Its translation: CASSQYLARSTLNTGEPFF.